These T cell receptor beta chains were read from a single sample in a study of blood T cell repertoires in COVID-19. Sequencing used immunoSEQ multiplex PCR; TCRdb keeps in-frame clones, though not all of them. Altogether some 150,000 clones are present, approximately 86% being singletons, with the ten largest covering 0.63%. The sample comprised peripheral blood. These receptors originate from a man aged 55 to 69 with COVID-19, enrolled during active disease. Each CDR3 is given with its conserved first and last residue. D genes are given only for firm matches. Size is omitted from some rows. Given values are once, few, many or a class for expanded clones.

J gene | D gene | clone size | V gene | CDR3 DNA | CDR3 protein
TRBJ1-2 | - | - | TRBV19 | TGTGCCAGTAACCGACGACAGAACTATGGCTACACCTTC | CASNRRQNYGYTF
TRBJ2-2 | - | - | TRBV19 | TGTGCCAGTAGGTCCCCTACTAACACCGGGGAGCTGTTTTTT | CASRSPTNTGELFF
TRBJ2-3 | - | - | TRBV5-4 | TGTGCCAGCAGCTGGGGGGTCGAAGATACGCAGTATTTT | CASSWGVEDTQYF
TRBJ2-4 | TRBD2 | few | TRBV14 | TGTGCCAGCAGCCAAGAAGTCGGGGGGGCCAAAAACATTCAGTACTTC | CASSQEVGGAKNIQYF
TRBJ2-2 | - | - | TRBV7-2 | TGTGCCAGCAGCCACGCTTCCGGGACGAACACCGGGGAGCTGTTTTTT | CASSHASGTNTGELFF
TRBJ2-7 | - | - | TRBV19 | TGTGCCAGTAGACCCACGCCAGGGGACTACGAGCAGTACTTC | CASRPTPGDYEQYF
TRBJ2-6 | - | once | TRBV7-3 | TGTGCCAGCACAGGGGCTGGGGCCAACGTCCTGACTTTC | CASTGAGANVLTF
TRBJ2-1 | TRBD1 | - | TRBV7-6 | TGTGCCAGCAGCTTAGCGGTAGGACAGGGCGAGAATGAGCAGTTCTTC | CASSLAVGQGENEQFF
TRBJ1-1 | TRBD1 | - | TRBV6-1 | TGTGCCAGCAGTGCCGGGACAGGGGAACTGAACACTGAAGCTTTCTTT | CASSAGTGELNTEAFF
TRBJ1-1 | TRBD1 | - | TRBV5-1 | TGCGCCAGCAGCGTGGGACAGGGGGCTCGGATGAACACTGAAGCTTTCTTT | CASSVGQGARMNTEAFF
TRBJ2-2 | TRBD1 | - | TRBV6-5 | TGTGCCAGCAGGCGGACAGGGATCACCGGGGAGCTGTTTTTT | CASRRTGITGELFF
TRBJ1-2 | - | - | TRBV14 | TGTGCCAGCAGCCAAGATGGCCGCAGACTATTGATCTTC | CASSQDGRRLLIF
TRBJ1-1 | - | once | TRBV30 | TGTGCCCGGGGTGGGGGTGACAGGGAAGCTTTCTTT | CARGGGDREAFF
TRBJ2-7 | TRBD1 | - | TRBV6-6 | TGTGCCAGCAGGTCCGGGACAGGGCATAGGGAGCAGTACTTC | CASRSGTGHREQYF
TRBJ2-7 | TRBD2 | - | TRBV7-2 | TGTGCCAGCAGCTTAGGACTAGCGGGAATCTACGAGCAGTACTTC | CASSLGLAGIYEQYF
TRBJ1-1 | - | few | TRBV5-8 | TGTGCCAGCAGCTTGGGAGGGCCCACTGAAGCTTTCTTT | CASSLGGPTEAFF
TRBJ2-5 | TRBD1 | - | TRBV2 | TGTGCCAGCAGAGTATCGACAGGGAACCTTAAAGAGACCCAGTACTTC | CASRVSTGNLKETQYF
TRBJ2-7 | TRBD2 | - | TRBV5-1 | TGCGCCAGCAGCTCCGGACTAGCGGATCCGAGGCAGTACTTC | CASSSGLADPRQYF
TRBJ1-4 | - | - | TRBV21-1 | TGTGCCAGCAGCAACGCTCCGACAGGGTGGACTAATGAAAAACTGTTTTTT | CASSNAPTGWTNEKLFF
TRBJ1-5 | TRBD1 | - | TRBV10-3 | TGTGCCATCAGTGCTGGACAGGCCCTTTTCAATCAGCCCCAGCATTTT | CAISAGQALFNQPQHF
TRBJ2-1 | TRBD2 | - | TRBV6-5 | TGTGCCACCGACGGGGGGAATGAGCAGTTCTTC | CATDGGNEQFF
TRBJ1-1 | - | - | TRBV7-2 | TGTGCCAGCAGGCGGGGGTTAAACACTGAAGCTTTCTTT | CASRRGLNTEAFF
TRBJ2-4 | TRBD2 | - | TRBV7-9 | TGTGCCAGCAGCCCCCATTCGGGACTAGCGGGAAGCAGGTGGGACATTCAGTACTTC | CASSPHSGLAGSRWDIQYF
TRBJ1-2 | - | - | TRBV6-2/TRBV6-3 | TGTGCCAGCAGTCCGGAGGAGGGGGGCTACACCTTC | CASSPEEGGYTF
TRBJ1-3 | - | once | TRBV11-1 | TGTGCCAGCAGCCTCGAGGGTGATGGAAACACCATATATTTT | CASSLEGDGNTIYF
TRBJ2-7 | TRBD1 | - | TRBV6-6 | TGTGCCAGCAGTTACATGGACAGGGGGTACGAGCAGTACTTC | CASSYMDRGYEQYF
TRBJ1-6 | - | - | TRBV5-4 | TGTGCCAGCAGCTTGGGTGACACGGGAAGATCCTCACCCCTCCACTTT | CASSLGDTGRSSPLHF
TRBJ2-1 | TRBD2 | - | TRBV4-1 | TGCGCCAGCAGCCAAGCGTGGACTAGCGGGACAGTCAATGAGCAGTTCTTC | CASSQAWTSGTVNEQFF
TRBJ1-2 | TRBD1 | - | TRBV12-3/TRBV12-4 | TGTGCCAGCAGCTGGGGACAGGGAGGGGGCTACACCTTC | CASSWGQGGGYTF
TRBJ2-7 | - | - | TRBV10-1 | TGCGCCAGCAGCCGGCGCCAGGGGCAAGGCGAGCAGTACTTC | CASSRRQGQGEQYF
TRBJ1-2 | TRBD1 | - | TRBV7-8 | TGTGCCAGCAGCCCGCTCAGGGGGGCCGGCTACACCTTC | CASSPLRGAGYTF
TRBJ1-5 | TRBD1 | few | TRBV18 | TGTGCCAGCTCAGGGACAGGGGGCCTCAATCAGCCCCAGCATTTT | CASSGTGGLNQPQHF